This T cell receptor beta chain comes out of a study of shared clonotypes between healthy human individuals. General study findings and limits: It was observed that roughly 5.4% of naive CD4 clonotypes were shared across a few donors. Across subsets, estimated richness was generally greater for naive than for memory populations.

Worth noting for this clone: The antigen is not known.

Nashville, Tennessee was home to all donors, each a Caucasian adult. Source study methods: Sequence data from immunoSEQ were junction-only and lacked quality scores; consequently, filtering differed. Some clones are missing from TCRdb's copy, which holds only in-frame ones; the method was immunoSEQ multiplex PCR. V and J calls and clone size follow that table, whereas D and trimming were derived from the DNA. This sample has over 950,000 clones; roughly 80% occur once, and the top ten carry 0.89%. This CDR3 has 13 amino acids. Germline assignment: CDR1 SNHLY and CDR2 FYNNEI. V shed 7 bases and J 7 bases; nucleotides not matched to a gene: 8.

Sequenced input: memory CD4+ T cells from PBMCs. Subset: CD45RA-negative fraction. The sequence was obtained from a man aged 18-30 years in good health. Some clones in this sample may be carry-over from other donors' samples. This chain links TRBV2 with TRBJ2-7; 9 nucleotides agree with TRBD2. This CDR3 reads CASNIILAGEQYF. In nucleotides, the CDR3 is TGTGCCAGCAATATTATCCTAGCGGGGGAGCAGTACTTC.